This TCR beta chain was documented in a study of blood T cell repertoires in COVID-19. Authors' methods: Estimation of nucleated cell counts relied on the amplification of reference gene primers. Libraries were prepared by immunoSEQ multiplex PCR; TCRdb keeps only in-frame clonotypes and omits some of them. For V, J and clone size, that table is used; D and trimming come from the DNA. There are about 240,000 clones in the sample; more than 70% occur only once, and around an eighth lies in the top ten. Material for sequencing was peripheral blood. This receptor was identified in a man of 80 years or more with acute or convalescent COVID-19.

The CDR3 DNA sequence: TGTGCCATCAGTGTGACGGCTAGCGGAGCTTTAGGGGAGCAGTTCTTC. Its protein product is CAISVTASGALGEQFF. This rearrangement joins TRBV10-3 to TRBJ2-1; 7 bases align to TRBD2. Germline trimming cut 4 bases from V and 10 bases from J; bases unmatched to any gene: 16. Germline loops: CDR1 ENHRY, CDR2 SYGVKD. CDR3 length: 16 residues.